This T cell receptor (beta chain) appears in the sequencing data of a study of molecular identifiers for immune sequencing clone quantification. About the study: Five aliquots were made in replicates from the RNA of about 20,000 or 100,000 naive CD8 cells, and four were sequenced. General observations from the study: It was shown that clones above 20 RNA copies held over 97% of effector molecules, but under 1% in naive cells.

This clonotype was counted ten times or more. Its specificity is unknown. Naive CD8 T cells underwent sorting with the CD8+CD4-CCR7+CD45RA+ definition. Germline V CDR1 and CDR2: MNHEY, SVGEGT. Trimming removed 6 bases from V and 1 base from J, with 9 bases in between. The CDR3 spans 13 residues. Making the bulk TCR libraries relied on previously described methods and listed TCR primers. TCRdb re-analysed the PCR reads in MiXCR, keeping a single row per CDR3 protein. The sample yields approximately 97,000 distinct CDR3 sequences, more than 20% seen once. The TCR was taken from a human donor in good health. Some libraries in this study had Jurkat cell RNA spiked in. The sequenced sample was naive CD8+ T cells from blood, with Jurkat cell RNA spiked in. The subset here: FACS-sorted CD8+CD4-CCR7+CD45RA+ naive T cells. The gene calls are TRBV6-2 or TRBV6-3 and TRBJ2-5; D gene uncertain. The CDR3 region is CASRMGFQETQYF. The CDR3, as DNA: TGTGCCAGCAGAATGGGGTTCCAAGAGACCCAGTACTTC.